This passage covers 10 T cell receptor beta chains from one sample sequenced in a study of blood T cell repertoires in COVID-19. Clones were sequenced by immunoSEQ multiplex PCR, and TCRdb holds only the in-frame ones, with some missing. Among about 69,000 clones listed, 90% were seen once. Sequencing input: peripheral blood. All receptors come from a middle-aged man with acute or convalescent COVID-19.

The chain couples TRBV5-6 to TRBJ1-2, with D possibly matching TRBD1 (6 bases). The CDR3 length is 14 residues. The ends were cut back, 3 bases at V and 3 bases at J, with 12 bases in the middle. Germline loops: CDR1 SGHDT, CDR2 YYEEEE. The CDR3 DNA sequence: TGTGCCAGCAGCTGGACTAGGACAGACTATGGCTACACCTTC. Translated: CASSWTRTDYGYTF. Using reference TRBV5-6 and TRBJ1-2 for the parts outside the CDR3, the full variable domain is DAGVTQSPTHLIKTRGQQVTLRCSPKSGHDTVSWYQQALGQGPQFIFQYYEEEERQRGNFPDRFSGHQFPNYSSELNVNALLLGDSALYLCASSWTRTDYGYTFGSGTRLTVV.

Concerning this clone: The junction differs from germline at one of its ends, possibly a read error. The CDR3 nucleotides read TGCGCCAGCAGCTTGGGAAAGGCAGGGTATTCCTTC. It codes for CASSLGKAGYSF. The chain couples TRBV5-1 to TRBJ1-2; D might be TRBD1 (5 bases). In germline, CDR1 is SGHRS, CDR2 YFSETQ. The CDR3 loop spans 12 amino acids. The whole variable domain, remainder taken from reference TRBV5-1 and TRBJ1-2, is KAGVTQTPRYLIKTRGQQVTLSCSPISGHRSVSWYQQTPGQGLQFLFEYFSETQRNKGNFPGRFSGRQFSNSRSEMNVSTLELGDSALYLCASSLGKAGYSFGSGTRLTVV.

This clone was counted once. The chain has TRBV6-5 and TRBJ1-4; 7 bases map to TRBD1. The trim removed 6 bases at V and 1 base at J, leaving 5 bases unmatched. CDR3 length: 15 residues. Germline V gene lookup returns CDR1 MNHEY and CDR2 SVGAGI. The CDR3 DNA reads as TGTGCCAGCAGGAAATGGACAGGAACTAATGAAAAACTGTTTTTT. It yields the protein CASRKWTGTNEKLFF.

The CDR3 reads CASSLHRGLGEAFF. CDR3 bases: TGTGCCAGCAGCCTCCACAGGGGATTGGGTGAAGCTTTCTTT. J is TRBJ1-1 and V is TRBV3-1 (or the pseudogene TRBV3-2); 7 bases are shared with TRBD1. The CDR3 loop spans 14 amino acids. Germline V gene sequence: CDR1 LGHDT, CDR2 YNNKEL (reference sequence). V dropped 4 bases and J dropped 7; count of bases not matched to a gene: 9.

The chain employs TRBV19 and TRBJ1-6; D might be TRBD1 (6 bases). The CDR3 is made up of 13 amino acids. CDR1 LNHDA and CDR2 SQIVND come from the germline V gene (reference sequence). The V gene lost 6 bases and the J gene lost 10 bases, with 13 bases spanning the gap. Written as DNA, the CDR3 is TGTGCCAGTAGGACATCAGGGGAATCACCCCTCCACTTT. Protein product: CASRTSGESPLHF. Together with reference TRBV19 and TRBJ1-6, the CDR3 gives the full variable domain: DGGITQSPKYLFRKEGQNVTLSCEQNLNHDAMYWYRQDPGQGLRLIYYSQIVNDFQKGDIAEGYSVSREKKESFPLTVTSAQKNPTAFYLCASRTSGESPLHFGNGTRLTVT.

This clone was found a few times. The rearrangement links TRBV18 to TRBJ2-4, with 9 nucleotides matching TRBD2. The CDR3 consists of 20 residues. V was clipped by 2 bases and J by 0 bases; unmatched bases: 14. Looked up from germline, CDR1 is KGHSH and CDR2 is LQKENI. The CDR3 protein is CASSPERRASGALAKNIQYF. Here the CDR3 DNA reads TGTGCCAGCTCACCAGAACGAAGGGCTAGCGGGGCGCTAGCCAAAAACATTCAGTACTTC.

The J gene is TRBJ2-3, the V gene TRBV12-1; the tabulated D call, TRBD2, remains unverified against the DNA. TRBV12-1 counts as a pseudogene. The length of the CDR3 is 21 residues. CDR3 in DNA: TGTGCCAGCAGCTTTGAGTTTTCGTGTCTAGCGGGAGGGCCTTACACAGATACGCAGTATTTT. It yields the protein CASSFEFSCLAGGPYTDTQYF.

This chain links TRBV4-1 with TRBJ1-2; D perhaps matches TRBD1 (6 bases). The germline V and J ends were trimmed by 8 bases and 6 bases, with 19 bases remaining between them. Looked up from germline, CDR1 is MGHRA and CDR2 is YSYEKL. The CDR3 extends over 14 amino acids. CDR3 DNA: TGCGCCAGCCGAGCAACGGGGGGGCGGGATGGCTACACCTTC. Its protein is CASRATGGRDGYTF.

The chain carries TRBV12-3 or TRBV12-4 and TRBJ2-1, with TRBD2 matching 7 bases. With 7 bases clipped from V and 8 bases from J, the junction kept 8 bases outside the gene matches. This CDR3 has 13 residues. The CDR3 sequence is CASNGRASDEQFF. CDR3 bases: TGTGCCAGCAATGGGAGGGCTAGCGATGAGCAGTTCTTC.

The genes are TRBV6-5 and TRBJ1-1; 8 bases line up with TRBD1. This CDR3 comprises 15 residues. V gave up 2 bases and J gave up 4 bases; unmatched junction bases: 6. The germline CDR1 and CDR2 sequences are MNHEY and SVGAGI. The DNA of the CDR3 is TGTGCCAGCAGTTACGATAGGACAGGGCCCACTGAAGCTTTCTTT. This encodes CASSYDRTGPTEAFF.